Following are 32 T cell receptor beta chains from one sample sequenced in a study of cytomegalovirus exposure and HLA in healthy donors. The PCR employed 60 Vbeta primers together with 13 Jbeta primers. Here immunoSEQ multiplex PCR was the method, and the copy in TCRdb shows in-frame clones only, minus some. Of approximately 140,000 clones listed, around 79% are singletons. The sample was PBMCs. The receptors derive from a human donor in good health.

The rearrangement links TRBV5-1 to TRBJ1-2, with 8 nucleotides matching TRBD1. This CDR3 spans 16 amino acids. V lost 1 base to trimming and J lost 2 bases; unmatched junction nucleotides: 7. Germline V lookup: CDR1 SGHRS, CDR2 YFSETQ. CDR3 sequence reads: CASSLLGQGGNYGYTF. The CDR3 DNA sequence: TGCGCCAGCAGCTTGCTAGGACAGGGAGGAAACTATGGCTACACCTTC.

CDR3 amino acids: CASSIGAGDEQYF. The CDR3 coding sequence is TGTGCCAGTAGTATAGGAGCAGGGGACGAGCAGTACTTC. This chain connects TRBV19 to TRBJ2-7, with D perhaps TRBD1 (6 bases). The length of the CDR3 is 13 residues. Germline values: CDR1 LNHDA, CDR2 SQIVND (reference sequence). V was shortened by 1 base and J by 5 bases, with 9 bases between the two germline ends.

The rearrangement joins TRBV27 to TRBJ2-4; no firm D call. This CDR3 is built from 13 residues. CDR1 is MNHEY, CDR2 SMNVEV, per germline (reference sequence). Deletions cut 6 bases from V and 6 bases from J, with 12 bases between. CDR3 nucleotide sequence: TGTGCCAGCAGGTTAAGCGACGGAAACATTCAGTACTTC. Amino acid sequence: CASRLSDGNIQYF.

The V and J genes are TRBV7-8 and TRBJ1-3; possible D gene TRBD1, 5 bases. The CDR3 is 15 residues long. Germline V gene sequence: CDR1 SGHVS, CDR2 FQNEAQ. Trimming stripped 8 bases from V and 0 bases from J, with 14 bases between. The CDR3 sequence: CASSWAGHSGNTIYF. The CDR3 nucleotides read TGTGCCAGCTCGTGGGCAGGACACTCTGGAAACACCATATATTTT.

Here the CDR3 reads CASSQVAGTSYEQYF. The CDR3 DNA sequence: TGCGCCAGCAGCCAAGTTGCGGGAACGTCCTACGAGCAGTACTTC. V usage is TRBV4-1 and J usage is TRBJ2-7, with D maybe TRBD2 (6 bases). V lost 1 base to trimming and J lost 1 base, with 11 bases between them. This CDR3 contains 15 residues. CDR1 and CDR2 (germline): MGHRA, YSYEKL.

The table lists this clone with a few counts. This rearrangement joins TRBV25-1 to TRBJ1-5, with D unclear. Trimming stripped 4 bases from V and 7 bases from J, with 14 bases between. Per germline, CDR1 MGHDK and CDR2 SYGVNS. CDR3 length: 14 residues. The CDR3 sequence: CASSVAGGGQPQHF. CDR3 coding DNA: TGTGCCAGCAGTGTTGCCGGAGGAGGACAGCCCCAGCATTTT.

The chain couples TRBV2 to TRBJ1-5; 11 bases are shared with TRBD1. Germline CDR1 is SNHLY and CDR2 is FYNNEI. Trimming cost V 6 bases and J 5 bases; bases outside gene matches: 6. This CDR3 is built from 15 residues. The CDR3 loop is CASSKPGQGDQPQHF. The CDR3 DNA is TGTGCCAGCAGCAAACCGGGACAGGGGGATCAGCCCCAGCATTTT.

The gene calls are TRBV19 and TRBJ2-5, with 9 bases lining up with TRBD1. The germline V gene encodes CDR1 LNHDA and CDR2 SQIVND (reference sequence). The CDR3 totals 15 residues. Germline trimming cut 3 bases from V and 5 bases from J; bases unmatched to any gene: 7. The CDR3 spells CASSIGTGREETQYF. CDR3 nucleotides: TGTGCCAGTAGTATTGGGACAGGGCGAGAGGAGACCCAGTACTTC.

The chain combines TRBV9 with TRBJ2-1, with D possibly matching TRBD2 (5 bases). The CDR3 is 15 amino acids. CDR1 SGDLS and CDR2 YYNGEE come from the germline V gene. The ends were cut back, 0 bases at V and 7 bases at J, with 14 bases in the middle. The DNA of the CDR3 is TGTGCCAGCAGCGTAGATGGAGGATTGGGTAATGAGCAGTTCTTC. Its translation is CASSVDGGLGNEQFF.

Regarding this clone: A read error may account for a junction end that differs from germline. The chain joins TRBV5-4 to TRBJ1-2; D is possibly TRBD1 (6 bases). Germline V gene sequence: CDR1 SGHNT, CDR2 YYREEE (reference sequence). CDR3 length equals 13 residues. This chain's CDR3 is CASSFQGGFGYPF. The CDR3, as DNA: TGTGCCAGCAGCTTTCAAGGGGGTTTTGGCTACCCCTTC.

This chain uses TRBV7-9 with TRBJ2-3, with 8 bases fitting TRBD2. Looked up from germline, CDR1 is SEHNR and CDR2 is FQNEAQ (reference sequence). The trim removed 5 bases at V and 0 bases at J, leaving 13 bases unmatched. CDR3 length: 18 amino acids. The CDR3 protein is CASSPSTGGFPSTDTQYF. CDR3 nucleotide sequence: TGTGCCAGCAGCCCCTCCACGGGGGGGTTTCCTAGCACAGATACGCAGTATTTT.

The chain combines TRBV6-5 with TRBJ2-7; 11 nucleotides match TRBD1. The germline CDR1 and CDR2 sequences are MNHEY and SVGAGI. The V gene end was trimmed by 4 bases and the J gene end by 2 bases; junction bases not matched to a gene: 4. The CDR3 is 15 amino acids. The CDR3 DNA sequence: TGTGCCAGCAGTTCGGGACAGGGGGGAGCCTACGAGCAGTACTTC. Translation gives CASSSGQGGAYEQYF.

The chain uses TRBV30 and TRBJ2-2; TRBD2 agrees at 9 bases. Germline V gene data show CDR1 as GTSNPN and CDR2 as SVGIG (reference sequence). V trimming: 4 bases; J trimming: 5 bases; junction bases outside the gene matches: 2. The CDR3 length is 13 residues. The CDR3 loop is CAWNSGGTGELFF. The CDR3, as DNA: TGTGCCTGGAACAGCGGGGGGACCGGGGAGCTGTTTTTT.

The chain joins TRBV11-2 to TRBJ2-7; D uncertain. The CDR3 runs to 12 residues. The V end lost 4 bases, the J end lost 2 bases, and 6 bases lay between the germline ends. CDR1 SGHAT and CDR2 FQNNGV come from the germline V gene. The CDR3 reads CASSSRAYEQYF. The CDR3 DNA follows: TGTGCCAGCAGCTCCCGGGCCTACGAGCAGTACTTC.

V is TRBV25-1 and J is TRBJ2-1; 7 nucleotides match TRBD2. Germline values: CDR1 MGHDK, CDR2 SYGVNS. Germline trimming cut 6 bases from V and 6 bases from J; bases unmatched to any gene: 11. The CDR3 is made up of 15 amino acids. In nucleotides, the CDR3 is TGTGCCAGCAGCCAAGCGGGATTATGGTCCAATGAGCAGTTCTTC. Protein sequence: CASSQAGLWSNEQFF.

This chain uses TRBV5-4 with TRBJ1-6; possible D gene TRBD1, 5 bases. This CDR3 is built from 14 residues. Germline values: CDR1 SGHNT, CDR2 YYREEE (reference sequence). Trimming removed 4 bases from V and 6 bases from J, with 11 bases in between. The CDR3 DNA reads TGTGCCAGCAGCAAGGGTCAGGGTAATTCACCCCTCCACTTT. Translation: CASSKGQGNSPLHF.

The rearrangement links TRBV29-1 to TRBJ1-4; possibly TRBD1 for D (6 bases). Germline lookup yields CDR1 SQVTM and CDR2 ANQGSEA. V lost 3 bases and J lost 7, with 12 bases in between. CDR3 length equals 13 residues. The DNA of the CDR3 is TGCAGCGTTGATTTCATGGGGGCTGAAAAACTGTTTTTT. It is translated as CSVDFMGAEKLFF.

The gene calls are TRBV7-9 and TRBJ1-3; 9 bases line up with TRBD1. Germline-derived CDR1 and CDR2 are SEHNR and FQNEAQ (reference sequence). V lost 5 bases and J lost 0; bases outside the gene matches: 14. The CDR3 is 19 residues long. CDR3: CASSPPFGTGISSGNTIYF. The CDR3, as DNA: TGTGCCAGCAGCCCCCCTTTCGGGACAGGGATCAGCTCTGGAAACACCATATATTTT.

This chain links TRBV7-9 with TRBJ1-5; D is unclear. The V and J ends lost 1 base and 3 bases respectively, with 7 bases between them. The CDR3 spans 14 residues. From germline, CDR1 is SEHNR and CDR2 FQNEAQ (reference sequence). In DNA form, the CDR3 reads TGTGCCAGCAGCTTAGAGCTCTCCAATCAGCCCCAGCATTTT. Translating it yields CASSLELSNQPQHF.

The CDR3 is CASSLGLAGETQYF. The CDR3 nucleotides are TGTGCCAGCAGCTTAGGACTAGCGGGGGAGACCCAGTACTTC. The chain recombines TRBV7-9 with TRBJ2-5; 11 positions agree with TRBD2. Germline assignment: CDR1 SEHNR and CDR2 FQNEAQ (reference sequence). J was trimmed by 5 bases and V by 1 base; bases with no gene match: 0. The length of the CDR3 is 14 residues.

The chain carries TRBV5-1 and TRBJ2-2; 9 bases match TRBD2. CDR3 length equals 15 residues. V dropped 4 bases and J dropped 4; count of bases not matched to a gene: 5. Looked up from germline, CDR1 is SGHRS and CDR2 is YFSETQ. CDR3 sequence reads: CASSLGTSSTGELFF. The DNA of the CDR3 is TGCGCCAGCAGCCTGGGGACTAGCAGCACCGGGGAGCTGTTTTTT.

The chain employs TRBV30 and TRBJ1-1, with a weak D call TRBD1 (6 bases). The ends were cut back, 4 bases at V and 2 bases at J, with 11 bases in the middle. Germline CDR1 and CDR2: GTSNPN and SVGIG (reference sequence). CDR3 length equals 13 residues. The CDR3, as DNA: TGTGCCTGGACCAGGACAGTAAACACTGAAGCTTTCTTT. Its translation: CAWTRTVNTEAFF. Complete variable domain (other parts from reference TRBV30 and TRBJ1-1): SQTIHQWPATLVQPVGSPLSLECTVEGTSNPNLYWYRQAAGRGLQLLFYSVGIGQISSEVPQNLSASRPQDRQFILSSKKLLLSDSGFYLCAWTRTVNTEAFFGQGTRLTVV.

This rearrangement joins TRBV5-6 to TRBJ2-6; 7 positions match TRBD2. Per the germline V gene, CDR1 is SGHDT and CDR2 is YYEEEE. V gave up 4 bases and J gave up 4 bases; unmatched junction bases: 8. The CDR3 runs to 16 residues. The CDR3 reads CASSLIGGTGANVLTF. The CDR3 region has the DNA TGTGCCAGCAGCCTAATCGGGGGGACCGGGGCCAACGTCCTGACTTTC.

The chain recombines TRBV2 with TRBJ1-3; TRBD1 matches 7 bases. Germline V gene lookup returns CDR1 SNHLY and CDR2 FYNNEI. Germline trimming cut 6 bases from V and 4 bases from J; bases unmatched to any gene: 3. CDR3 length equals 13 residues. The CDR3: CASSQGEGNTIYF. In nucleotides, the CDR3 is TGTGCCAGCAGCCAGGGGGAGGGAAACACCATATATTTT.

The chain is built from TRBV29-1 and TRBJ1-2, with D possibly matching TRBD1 (5 bases). V was trimmed by 6 bases and J by 4 bases, leaving 12 bases between them. The CDR3 totals 12 residues. Germline values: CDR1 SQVTM, CDR2 ANQGSEA. The CDR3 sequence: CSVRQSLYGYTF. The CDR3 DNA is TGCAGCGTCCGACAGAGCCTCTATGGCTACACCTTC.

The DNA of the CDR3 is TGTGCCAGCAGCTTGGAGGGGGCTGGGGCCAACGTCCTGACTTTC. Translating gives CASSLEGAGANVLTF. The chain has TRBV5-8 and TRBJ2-6; D might be TRBD1 (6 bases). The CDR3 spans 15 residues. From germline, CDR1 is SGHTS and CDR2 YDEGEE. V dropped 0 bases and J dropped 2 bases, with 6 bases sitting between them.

Worth noting for this clone: Compared with germline, one end of the junction differs, possibly owing to a read error. V and J are TRBV5-1 and TRBJ2-7; 10 positions agree with TRBD1. The CDR3 runs 18 residues. CDR1 SGHRS and CDR2 YFSETQ come from the germline V gene. As DNA, the CDR3 is TGCGCCAGCAGCTTCCCCGGGACAGGGGAATTTAGCGCCTACGGGCAGTACTTC. This gives the protein CASSFPGTGEFSAYGQYF.

This CDR3 reads CASSNWTELAKNIQYF. The CDR3 region has the DNA TGTGCCAGCAGCAACTGGACAGAACTAGCCAAAAACATTCAGTACTTC. J is TRBJ2-4 and V is TRBV7-9; weak D call: TRBD1 (6 bases). The germline gives CDR1 SEHNR, CDR2 FQNEAQ (reference sequence). The CDR3 runs to 16 residues. Trimming removed 5 bases from V and 0 bases from J, with 14 bases in between.

The V call is TRBV30, the J call TRBJ1-5; TRBD1 is a possible D gene (5 bases). Germline CDR1 reads GTSNPN; CDR2 reads SVGIG (reference sequence). The CDR3 covers 12 residues. V was cut by 3 bases and J by 4 bases, with 7 bases left in between. The chain's CDR3 is CAWSQGNQPQHF. In DNA, the CDR3 is TGTGCCTGGAGCCAGGGTAATCAGCCCCAGCATTTT. The whole variable domain, filled in from reference TRBV30 and TRBJ1-5, reads SQTIHQWPATLVQPVGSPLSLECTVEGTSNPNLYWYRQAAGRGLQLLFYSVGIGQISSEVPQNLSASRPQDRQFILSSKKLLLSDSGFYLCAWSQGNQPQHFGDGTRLSIL.

The genes are TRBV5-1 and TRBJ2-2; 9 bases agree with TRBD2. V lost 5 bases and J lost 6; bases outside the gene matches: 11. Germline values: CDR1 SGHRS, CDR2 YFSETQ. The length of the CDR3 is 16 residues. The CDR3 reads CASSSGSGRRAGELFF. For the CDR3, the DNA is TGCGCCAGCAGTTCAGGAAGCGGGAGGCGGGCCGGGGAGCTGTTTTTT.

The J gene is TRBJ2-2, the V gene TRBV7-9; TRBD2 aligns across 8 bases. Trimming cost V 3 bases and J 4 bases; bases outside gene matches: 7. The germline gives CDR1 SEHNR, CDR2 FQNEAQ (reference sequence). This CDR3 is built from 16 residues. CDR3 sequence: CASSLAGGSSTGELFF. The CDR3 nucleotides are TGTGCCAGCAGCTTGGCGGGAGGTTCCAGCACCGGGGAGCTGTTTTTT.

A few counts support this clone. V usage is TRBV5-8 and J usage is TRBJ1-1; 7 nucleotides agree with TRBD1. The CDR3 has 20 amino acids. Looked up from germline, CDR1 is SGHTS and CDR2 is YDEGEE. V lost 0 bases, J lost 3 bases, and 20 bases stayed unmatched. The CDR3 bases are TGTGCCAGCAGCTTGGATGCCAGGGGGTTGGAATGGCGGGACGACACTGAAGCTTTCTTT. This codes for CASSLDARGLEWRDDTEAFF.